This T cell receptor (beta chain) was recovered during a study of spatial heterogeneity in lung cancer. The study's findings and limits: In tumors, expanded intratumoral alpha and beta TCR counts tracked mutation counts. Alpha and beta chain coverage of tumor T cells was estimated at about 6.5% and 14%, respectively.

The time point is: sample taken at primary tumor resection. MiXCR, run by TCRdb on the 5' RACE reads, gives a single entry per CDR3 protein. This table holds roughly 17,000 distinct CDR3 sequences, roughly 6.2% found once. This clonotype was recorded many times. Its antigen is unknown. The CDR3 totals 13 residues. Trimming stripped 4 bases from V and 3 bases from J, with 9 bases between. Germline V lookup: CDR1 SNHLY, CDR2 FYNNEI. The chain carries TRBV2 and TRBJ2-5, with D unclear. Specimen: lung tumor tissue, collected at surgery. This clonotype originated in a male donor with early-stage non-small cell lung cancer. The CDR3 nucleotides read TGTGCCAGCAGTGCGCACCCCGAAGAGACCCAGTACTTC. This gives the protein CASSAHPEETQYF.